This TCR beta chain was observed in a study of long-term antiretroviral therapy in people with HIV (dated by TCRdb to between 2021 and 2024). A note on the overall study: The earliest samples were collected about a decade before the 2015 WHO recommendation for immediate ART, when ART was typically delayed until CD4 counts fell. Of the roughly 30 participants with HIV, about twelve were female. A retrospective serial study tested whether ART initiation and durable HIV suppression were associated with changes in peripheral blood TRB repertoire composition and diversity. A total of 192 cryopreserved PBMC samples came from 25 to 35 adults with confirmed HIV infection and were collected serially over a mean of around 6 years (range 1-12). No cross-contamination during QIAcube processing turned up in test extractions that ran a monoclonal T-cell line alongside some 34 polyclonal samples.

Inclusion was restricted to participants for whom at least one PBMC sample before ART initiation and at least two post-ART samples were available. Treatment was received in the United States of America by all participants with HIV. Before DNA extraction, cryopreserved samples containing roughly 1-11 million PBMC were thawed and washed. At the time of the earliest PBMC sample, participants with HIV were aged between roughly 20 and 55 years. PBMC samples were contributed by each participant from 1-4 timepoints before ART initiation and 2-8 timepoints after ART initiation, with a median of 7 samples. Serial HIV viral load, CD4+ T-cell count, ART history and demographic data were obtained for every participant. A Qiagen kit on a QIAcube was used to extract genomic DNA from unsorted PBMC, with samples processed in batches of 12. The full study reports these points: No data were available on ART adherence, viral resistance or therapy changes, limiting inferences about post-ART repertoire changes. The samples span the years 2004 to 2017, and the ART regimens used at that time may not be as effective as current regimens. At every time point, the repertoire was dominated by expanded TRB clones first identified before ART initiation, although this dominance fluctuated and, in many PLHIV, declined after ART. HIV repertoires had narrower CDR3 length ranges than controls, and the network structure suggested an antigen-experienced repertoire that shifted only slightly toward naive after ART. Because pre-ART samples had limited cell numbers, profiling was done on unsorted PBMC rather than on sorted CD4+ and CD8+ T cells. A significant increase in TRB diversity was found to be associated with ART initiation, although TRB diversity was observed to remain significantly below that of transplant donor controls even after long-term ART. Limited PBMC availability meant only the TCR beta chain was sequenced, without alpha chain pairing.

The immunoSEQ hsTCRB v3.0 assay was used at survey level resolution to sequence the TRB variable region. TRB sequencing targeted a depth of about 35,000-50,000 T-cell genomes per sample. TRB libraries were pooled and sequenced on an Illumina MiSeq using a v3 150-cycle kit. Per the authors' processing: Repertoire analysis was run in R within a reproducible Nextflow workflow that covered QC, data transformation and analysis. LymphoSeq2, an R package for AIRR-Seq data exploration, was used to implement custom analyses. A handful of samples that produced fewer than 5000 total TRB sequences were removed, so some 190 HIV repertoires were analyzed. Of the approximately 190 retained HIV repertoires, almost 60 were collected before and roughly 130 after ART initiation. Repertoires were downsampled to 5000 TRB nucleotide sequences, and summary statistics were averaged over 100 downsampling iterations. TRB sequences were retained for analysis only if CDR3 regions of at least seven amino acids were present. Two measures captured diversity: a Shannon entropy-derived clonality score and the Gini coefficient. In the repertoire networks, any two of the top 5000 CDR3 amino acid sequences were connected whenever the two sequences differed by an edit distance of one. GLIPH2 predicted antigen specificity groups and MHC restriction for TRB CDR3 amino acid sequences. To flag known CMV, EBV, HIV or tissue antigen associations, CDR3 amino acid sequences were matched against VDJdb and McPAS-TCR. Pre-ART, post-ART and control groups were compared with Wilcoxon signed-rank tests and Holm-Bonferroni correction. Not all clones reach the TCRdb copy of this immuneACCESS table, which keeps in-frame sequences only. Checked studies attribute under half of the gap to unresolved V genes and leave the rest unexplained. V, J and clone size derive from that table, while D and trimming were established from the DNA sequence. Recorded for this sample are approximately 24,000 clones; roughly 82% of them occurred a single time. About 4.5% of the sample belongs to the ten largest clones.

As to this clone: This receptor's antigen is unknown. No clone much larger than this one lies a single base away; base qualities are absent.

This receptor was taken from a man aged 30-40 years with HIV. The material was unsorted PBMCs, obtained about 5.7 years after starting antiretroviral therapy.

The CDR3 sequence is CASSSTGGGASGGYTF. The sequence in DNA is TGTGCCAGCAGCTCAACCGGAGGGGGGGCGTCAGGTGGCTACACCTTC. Here the chain combines TRBV7-3 and TRBJ1-2; the D gene is perhaps TRBD1, on 6 matching bases. The junction shows trimming of 4 bases on V and 7 bases on J, plus 22 bases between the germline ends. There are 16 amino acids in the CDR3, from cysteine to phenylalanine inclusive. Only the CDR3 region is kept as DNA, spanning 48 bases read in frame from base 1. In the germline V gene, CDR1 corresponds to SGHTA and CDR2 to FQGTGA.